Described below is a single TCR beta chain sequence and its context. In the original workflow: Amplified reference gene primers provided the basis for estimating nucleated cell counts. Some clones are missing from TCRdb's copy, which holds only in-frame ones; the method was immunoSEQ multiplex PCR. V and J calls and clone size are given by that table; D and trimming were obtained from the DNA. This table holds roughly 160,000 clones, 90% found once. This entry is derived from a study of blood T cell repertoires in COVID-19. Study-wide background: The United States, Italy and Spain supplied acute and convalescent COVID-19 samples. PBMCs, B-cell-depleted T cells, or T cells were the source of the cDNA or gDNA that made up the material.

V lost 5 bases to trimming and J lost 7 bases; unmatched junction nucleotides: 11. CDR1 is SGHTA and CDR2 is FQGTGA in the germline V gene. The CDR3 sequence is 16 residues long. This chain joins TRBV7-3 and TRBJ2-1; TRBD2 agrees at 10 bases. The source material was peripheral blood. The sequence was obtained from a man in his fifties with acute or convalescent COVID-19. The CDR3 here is CASSPRDLAGDNEQFF. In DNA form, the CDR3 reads TGTGCCAGCAGCCCTAGGGACCTAGCGGGGGATAATGAGCAGTTCTTC.